This is a list of T cell receptor beta chains from one sample in a study of human T cells and chemical hapten exposure. TCRdb used MiXCR to reprocess the RACE reads, holding one entry per CDR3 protein. The sample lists about 87,000 distinct CDR3 sequences; 9.6% were seen once. Material: whole blood, obtained in connection with sensitization to the hapten diphenylcyclopropenone (DPC). These receptors were taken from a woman aged 40 to 55 with alopecia areata. Some clones in this sample may be carry-over from other donors' samples. The CDR3 runs from the conserved cysteine through the conserved F or W. A D gene is named only where the DNA matches it firmly. Clone size, where shown, is once, few, many, or a class for clones that have expanded.

14,few,TRBV12-3/TRBV12-4,TRBJ2-7,TRBD2,CASTLSGGMPEQYF
14,few,TRBV29-1,TRBJ2-5,-,CSIDPGGTGETQYF
12,many,TRBV6-6,TRBJ2-2,-,CASSYGAGELFF
15,many,TRBV28,TRBJ2-1,-,CASSLRPTGYNEQFF
14,few,TRBV2,TRBJ2-1,-,CASSDSRVYNEQFF
21,many,TRBV11-2,TRBJ2-1,TRBD2,CASSDIAGTSGGPGPYNEQFF
15,many,TRBV3-1,TRBJ2-2,-,CASSHHMDPTGELFF
13,many,TRBV2,TRBJ2-2,-,CASRDGGPGELFF
16,few,TRBV4-2,TRBJ1-6,-,CASSQDPWQGDSPLHF
17,few,TRBV4-2,TRBJ1-2,TRBD1,CASSPAGVLQGKHGYTF
15,many,TRBV3-1,TRBJ1-5,TRBD1,CASSQSDRGYQPQHF
17,many,TRBV28,TRBJ1-1,-,CASSTLPRTSRPSEAFF
13,many,TRBV4-2,TRBJ2-1,-,CASSPMARDEQFF
14,many,TRBV7-2,TRBJ2-1,TRBD1,CASSLGTGAHEQFF
17,-,TRBV19,TRBJ2-3,TRBD1,CASGWTGFTRPTDAQYF
13,-,TRBV29-1,TRBJ1-1,TRBD1,CSGEGARNTEAFF
14,many,TRBV29-1,TRBJ2-7,TRBD2,CSVNSGDNFWEQYF